The rows below give T cell receptor beta chains drawn from one sample of a study of Tregs in tolerant kidney transplant recipients. Sequencing used immunoSEQ multiplex PCR; TCRdb keeps in-frame clones, though not all of them. The sample holds roughly 70,000 clones, about 89% seen once. Material: CD4+ T cells from blood (PBMCs), obtained 6 months after the transplant. These TCRs come from a human patient who received a combined kidney and bone marrow transplant. The graft donor may be the source of some T cells. CDR3s include the opening cysteine and the closing phenylalanine or tryptophan. Each record gives: V gene, J gene, D gene, clone size, CDR3 protein, CDR3 DNA. A D gene is named only where the DNA matches it firmly. Clone size appears in some rows only: once, few, many, or a class for an expanded clone.

>TRBV28|TRBJ1-5|.|.
CASSLNRGNQPQHF
TGTGCCAGCAGTTTGAACAGGGGCAATCAGCCCCAGCATTTT
>TRBV18|TRBJ1-1|.|.
CASSPGNTEAFF
TGTGCCAGCTCACCCGGTAACACTGAAGCTTTCTTT
>TRBV7-3|TRBJ1-2|TRBD1|.
CASSLVGQGGGYTF
TGTGCCAGCAGCTTAGTCGGACAGGGAGGTGGCTACACCTTC
>TRBV5-1|TRBJ2-1|.|.
CASSLRGSYNEQFF
TGCGCCAGCAGCTTGCGGGGCTCCTACAATGAGCAGTTCTTC
>TRBV7-6|TRBJ2-7|TRBD2|.
CASSPRTSGYPYEQYF
TGTGCCAGCAGCCCAAGGACTAGCGGTTATCCCTACGAGCAGTACTTC
>TRBV23-1|TRBJ2-7|.|.
CASSQSSTRGLLGSYEQYF
TGCGCCAGCAGTCAGTCGAGCACCCGGGGACTTCTTGGCTCCTACGAGCAGTACTTC
>TRBV7-9|TRBJ2-5|.|.
CASSLVGAETQYF
TGTGCCAGCAGCTTAGTGGGGGCAGAGACCCAGTACTTC
>TRBV30|TRBJ2-3|.|.
CAWSVKGRDTDTQYF
TGTGCCTGGAGTGTAAAGGGGCGAGACACAGATACGCAGTATTTT
>TRBV11-3|TRBJ2-1|TRBD2|.
CASSHSGSSYNEQFF
TGTGCCAGCAGCCATAGCGGGAGCTCCTACAATGAGCAGTTCTTC
>TRBV9|TRBJ2-1|.|.
CASSVIESHNNEQFF
TGTGCCAGCAGCGTAATCGAAAGTCACAACAATGAGCAGTTCTTC
>TRBV5-1|TRBJ2-2|.|.
CASSSTTGNTGELFF
TGCGCCAGCAGCTCGACGACAGGGAACACCGGGGAGCTGTTTTTT
>TRBV4-2|TRBJ2-3|TRBD2|.
CASSQEIAGADTQYF
TGTGCCAGCAGCCAAGAAATAGCGGGGGCAGATACGCAGTATTTT
>TRBV19|TRBJ2-5|.|.
CASSIGKGGETQYF
TGTGCCAGTAGTATCGGTAAAGGGGGAGAGACCCAGTACTTC
>TRBV30|TRBJ2-3|.|few
CAWGGGGPAVDTQYF
TGTGCCTGGGGCGGTGGCGGCCCCGCGGTGGATACGCAGTATTTT
>TRBV7-3|TRBJ2-5|.|.
CASSLNNAGAETQYF
TGTGCCAGCAGCTTAAACAATGCAGGGGCAGAGACCCAGTACTTC
>TRBV10-3|TRBJ2-5|TRBD1|.
CAISESARGETQYF
TGTGCCATCAGTGAGTCGGCCAGGGGGGAGACCCAGTACTTC
>TRBV4-3|TRBJ2-7|.|once
CASSRTWGENSYEQYF
TGCGCCAGCAGCCGCACCTGGGGGGAGAACTCCTACGAGCAGTACTTC
>TRBV6-4|TRBJ1-2|.|once
CASSERVGLLGYTF
TGTGCCAGCAGTGAGAGGGTGGGCCTACTGGGCTACACCTTC
>TRBV6-5|TRBJ1-1|.|.
CASTKGQMNTEAFF
TGTGCCAGCACCAAAGGACAGATGAACACTGAAGCTTTCTTT
>TRBV7-5|TRBJ2-5|.|.
CVRSLYSLGGWKETQYF
TGTGTCAGAAGCTTGTATTCCTTGGGGGGATGGAAAGAGACCCAGTACTTC
>TRBV7-3|TRBJ2-3|TRBD2|.
CASSYERGGADTQYF
TGTGCCAGCAGTTATGAGCGGGGGGGCGCGGATACGCAGTATTTT
>TRBV4-1|TRBJ2-5|.|.
CASSHHRTGLGGTQYF
TGCGCCAGCAGCCATCACCGGACTGGACTAGGGGGGACCCAGTACTTC
>TRBV30|TRBJ2-7|TRBD1|.
CAWRTRTGENYEQYF
TGTGCCTGGAGGACTAGGACAGGGGAGAACTACGAGCAGTACTTC
>TRBV6-1|TRBJ2-7|TRBD1|.
CASRTGQGFFEQYF
TGTGCCAGCAGAACGGGACAGGGGTTTTTCGAGCAGTACTTC
>TRBV4-1|TRBJ2-1|TRBD2|.
CASSQLPSGRTFEQFF
TGCGCCAGCAGCCAGCTCCCTAGCGGGAGAACGTTTGAGCAGTTCTTC
>TRBV19|TRBJ1-2|.|.
CASSFRSGGYTF
TGTGCCAGTAGTTTCAGATCGGGTGGCTACACCTTC
>TRBV19|TRBJ1-6|.|.
CASLGTDGSPLHF
TGTGCCAGCCTGGGGACTGACGGGTCACCCCTCCACTTT
>TRBV5-4|TRBJ2-3|.|.
CASSLVASYSDTQYF
TGTGCCAGCAGCTTGGTTGCTAGCTACTCAGATACGCAGTATTTT
>TRBV5-1|TRBJ2-6|.|once
CASSQGSSGANVLTF
TGCGCCAGCAGCCAGGGGTCCTCTGGGGCCAACGTCCTGACTTTC
>TRBV9|TRBJ1-6|TRBD1|.
CASSSREGAYNSLLHF
TGTGCCAGCAGCTCCCGGGAGGGGGCCTATAATTCACTCCTCCACTTT
>TRBV20-1|TRBJ2-7|TRBD1|.
CSASDRYEQYF
TGCAGTGCTTCGGACAGGTACGAGCAGTACTTC
>TRBV7-9|TRBJ1-6|.|.
CASSLGQLNSPLHF
TGTGCCAGCAGCTTAGGACAGCTTAATTCACCCCTCCACTTT
>TRBV7-9|TRBJ1-6|TRBD1|.
CASSLGTGLNSPLHF
TGTGCCAGCAGCTTAGGGACAGGGCTAAATTCACCCCTCCACTTT
>TRBV6-6|TRBJ2-4|.|.
CASSYGGLAKNIQYF
TGTGCCAGCAGTTACGGAGGGCTAGCCAAAAACATTCAGTACTTC
>TRBV15|TRBJ1-2|.|.
CATSRDPQANNYGYTF
TGTGCCACCAGCAGAGATCCGCAGGCCAATAACTATGGCTACACCTTC
>TRBV10-3|TRBJ1-1|.|.
CAIRGEWGTEAFF
TGTGCCATCCGGGGGGAGTGGGGCACTGAAGCTTTCTTT
>TRBV18|TRBJ2-1|TRBD1|.
CASSPDRGVRDEQFF
TGTGCCAGCTCACCCGACAGGGGAGTGAGGGATGAGCAGTTCTTC
>TRBV30|TRBJ2-1|.|.
CAWAGSGGNEQFF
TGTGCCTGGGCGGGGTCTGGGGGGAATGAGCAGTTCTTC
>TRBV7-2|TRBJ1-5|TRBD1|once
CASSQRQGNQPQHF
TGTGCCAGCAGCCAAAGACAGGGTAATCAGCCCCAGCATTTT
>TRBV6-1|TRBJ2-3|TRBD2|.
CAAGGYRTSFAQYF
TGTGCCGCGGGGGGATACAGAACGTCCTTTGCGCAGTATTTT
>TRBV7-8|TRBJ1-1|.|.
CASSPGGDTEAFF
TGTGCCAGCAGCCCCGGAGGGGACACTGAAGCTTTCTTT
>TRBV5-4|TRBJ1-2|.|.
CASSETGNYGYTF
TGTGCCAGCAGCGAGACAGGAAACTATGGCTACACCTTC
>TRBV30|TRBJ1-5|TRBD1|.
CAWSRDSSNQPQHF
TGTGCCTGGAGTCGGGACAGCTCCAATCAGCCCCAGCATTTT
>TRBV5-1|TRBJ2-3|.|.
CASSLGGVADTQYF
TGCGCCAGCAGCTTGGGCGGGGTGGCAGATACGCAGTATTTT
>TRBV11-2|TRBJ2-5|.|.
CASSSLPAQTQYF
TGTGCCAGCAGCTCGCTACCCGCCCAGACCCAGTACTTC
>TRBV5-1|TRBJ2-5|.|once
CASSLEYSFQQTQYF
TGCGCCAGCAGCTTGGAGTACAGTTTCCAACAGACCCAGTACTTC
>TRBV29-1|TRBJ2-1|.|few
CSVELVRAGGEQFF
TGCAGCGTTGAATTGGTCAGGGCCGGGGGTGAGCAGTTCTTC
>TRBV28|TRBJ1-5|TRBD1|.
CASRPGQGSQPQHF
TGTGCCAGCAGACCTGGACAGGGTTCTCAGCCCCAGCATTTT
>TRBV7-9|TRBJ2-4|.|.
CASSLAGTGGNIQYF
TGTGCCAGCAGCTTAGCCGGGACCGGAGGGAACATTCAGTACTTC
>TRBV5-5|TRBJ1-1|.|once
CASSSAGHTEAFF
TGTGCCAGCAGCTCCGCAGGGCACACTGAAGCTTTCTTT
>TRBV9|TRBJ2-5|TRBD1|once
CASSVVRGTGGTETQYF
TGTGCCAGCAGCGTAGTTCGCGGGACAGGGGGAACAGAGACCCAGTACTTC
>TRBV5-1|TRBJ2-3|TRBD2|.
CASSQGTSGLGDTQYF
TGCGCCAGCAGCCAAGGGACTAGCGGGCTCGGAGATACGCAGTATTTT
>TRBV5-6|TRBJ2-7|TRBD1|.
CASSSSLDRGIIHEQYF
TGTGCCAGCAGCTCTTCTCTGGACAGGGGGATCATCCACGAGCAGTACTTC